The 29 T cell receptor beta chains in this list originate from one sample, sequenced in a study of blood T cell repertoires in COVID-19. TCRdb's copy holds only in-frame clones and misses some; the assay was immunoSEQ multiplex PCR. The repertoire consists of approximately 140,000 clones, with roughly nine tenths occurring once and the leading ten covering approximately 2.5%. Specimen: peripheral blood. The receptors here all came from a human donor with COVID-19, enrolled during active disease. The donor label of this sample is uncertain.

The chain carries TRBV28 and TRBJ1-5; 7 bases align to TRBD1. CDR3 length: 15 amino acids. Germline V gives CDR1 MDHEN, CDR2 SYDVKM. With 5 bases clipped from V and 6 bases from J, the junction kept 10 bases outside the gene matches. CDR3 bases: TGTGCCAGCAGTCTCCCTGACAGGGCGGGTCAGCCCCAGCATTTT. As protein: CASSLPDRAGQPQHF.

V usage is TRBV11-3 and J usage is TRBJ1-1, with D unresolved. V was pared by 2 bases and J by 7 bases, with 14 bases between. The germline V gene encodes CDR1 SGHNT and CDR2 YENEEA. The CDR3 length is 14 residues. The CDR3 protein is CASSLKPNRVEAFF. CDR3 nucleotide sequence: TGTGCCAGCAGCTTAAAGCCCAACCGGGTTGAAGCTTTCTTT.

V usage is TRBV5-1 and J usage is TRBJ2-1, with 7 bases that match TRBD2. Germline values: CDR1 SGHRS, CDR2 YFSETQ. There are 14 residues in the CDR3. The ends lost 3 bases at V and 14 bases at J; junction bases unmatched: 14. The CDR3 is CASSYGGTTIGEFF. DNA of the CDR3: TGCGCCAGCAGCTACGGCGGGACTACGATTGGTGAGTTCTTC.

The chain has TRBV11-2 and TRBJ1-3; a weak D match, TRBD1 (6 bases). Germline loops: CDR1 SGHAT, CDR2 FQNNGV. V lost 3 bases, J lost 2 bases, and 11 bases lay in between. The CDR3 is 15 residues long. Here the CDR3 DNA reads TGTGCCAGCAGCTTCCAGAAGGGGGCTGGAAACACCATATATTTT. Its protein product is CASSFQKGAGNTIYF.

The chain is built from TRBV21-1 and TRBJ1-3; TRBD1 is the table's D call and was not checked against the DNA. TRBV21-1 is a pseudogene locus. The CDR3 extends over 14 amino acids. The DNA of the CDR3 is TGTGCCAGCATCCCAGGGTCTTTTGGAAACACCATATATTTT. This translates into CASIPGSFGNTIYF.

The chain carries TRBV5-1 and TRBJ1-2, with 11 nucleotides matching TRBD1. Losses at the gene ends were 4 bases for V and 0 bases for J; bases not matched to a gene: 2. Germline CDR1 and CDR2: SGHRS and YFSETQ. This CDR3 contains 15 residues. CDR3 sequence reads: CASSTGQGANYGYTF. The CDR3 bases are TGCGCCAGCAGCACGGGACAGGGGGCTAACTATGGCTACACCTTC.

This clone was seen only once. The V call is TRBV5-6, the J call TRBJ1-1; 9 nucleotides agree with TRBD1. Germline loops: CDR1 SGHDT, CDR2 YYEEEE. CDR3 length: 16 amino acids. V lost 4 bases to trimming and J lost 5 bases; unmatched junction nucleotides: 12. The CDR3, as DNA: TGTGCCAGCAGCGGGATACGACAGGGGGGAGGAACTGAAGCTTTCTTT. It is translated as CASSGIRQGGGTEAFF.

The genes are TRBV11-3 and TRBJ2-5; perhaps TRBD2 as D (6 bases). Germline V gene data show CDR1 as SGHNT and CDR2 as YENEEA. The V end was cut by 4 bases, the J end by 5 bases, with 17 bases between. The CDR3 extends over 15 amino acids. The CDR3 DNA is TGTGCCAGCAGCTCCATCCTGGGGGGACGCGAGACCCAGTACTTC. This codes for CASSSILGGRETQYF.

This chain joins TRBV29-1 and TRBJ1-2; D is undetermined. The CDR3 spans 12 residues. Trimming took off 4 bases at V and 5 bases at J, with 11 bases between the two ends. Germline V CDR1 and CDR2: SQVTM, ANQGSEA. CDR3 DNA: TGCAGCGTTGGAGCAGACTTATATGGCTACACCTTC. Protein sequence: CSVGADLYGYTF.

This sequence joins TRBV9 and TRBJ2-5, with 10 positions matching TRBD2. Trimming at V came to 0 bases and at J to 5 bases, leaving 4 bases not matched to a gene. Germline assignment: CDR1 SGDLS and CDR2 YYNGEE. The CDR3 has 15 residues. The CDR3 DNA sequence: TGTGCCAGCAGCGTAGCTACGACTAGCGGGGAGACCCAGTACTTC. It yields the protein CASSVATTSGETQYF.

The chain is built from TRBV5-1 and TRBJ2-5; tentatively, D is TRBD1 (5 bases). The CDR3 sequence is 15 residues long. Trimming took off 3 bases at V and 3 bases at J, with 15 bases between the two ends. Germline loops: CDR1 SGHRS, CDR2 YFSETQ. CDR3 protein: CASSSALAGKETQYF. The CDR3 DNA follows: TGCGCCAGCAGCTCTGCTTTGGCAGGGAAAGAGACCCAGTACTTC.

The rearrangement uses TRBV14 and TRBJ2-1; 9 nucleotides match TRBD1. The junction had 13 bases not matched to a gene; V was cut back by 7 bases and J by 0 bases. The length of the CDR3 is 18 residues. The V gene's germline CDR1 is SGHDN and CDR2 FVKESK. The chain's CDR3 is CASNPGQGASSSYNEQFF. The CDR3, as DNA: TGTGCCAGCAATCCGGGACAGGGTGCTTCGAGCTCCTACAATGAGCAGTTCTTC.

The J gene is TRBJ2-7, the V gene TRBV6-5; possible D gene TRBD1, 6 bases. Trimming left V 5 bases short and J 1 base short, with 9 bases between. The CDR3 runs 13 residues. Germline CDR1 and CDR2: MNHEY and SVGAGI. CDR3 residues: CASSRRGSYEQYF. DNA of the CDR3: TGTGCCAGCAGTCGCAGGGGATCCTACGAGCAGTACTTC.

Here the CDR3 reads CASSAPVGGLQTQYF. The DNA of the CDR3 is TGTGCCAGCAGCGCTCCAGTGGGGGGGCTACAGACCCAGTACTTC. The V call is TRBV6-5, the J call TRBJ2-5, with a tentative D call TRBD2 (7 bases). Trimming stripped 6 bases from V and 6 bases from J, with 20 bases between. CDR1 is MNHEY, CDR2 SVGAGI, per germline. CDR3 size: 15 residues.

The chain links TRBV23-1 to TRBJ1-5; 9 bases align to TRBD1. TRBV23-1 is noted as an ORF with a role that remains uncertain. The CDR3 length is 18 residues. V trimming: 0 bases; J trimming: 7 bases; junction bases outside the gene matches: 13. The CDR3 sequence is CASSQSSPRTGEEQPQHF. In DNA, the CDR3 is TGCGCCAGCAGTCAATCCTCTCCGCGGACAGGGGAGGAACAGCCCCAGCATTTT.

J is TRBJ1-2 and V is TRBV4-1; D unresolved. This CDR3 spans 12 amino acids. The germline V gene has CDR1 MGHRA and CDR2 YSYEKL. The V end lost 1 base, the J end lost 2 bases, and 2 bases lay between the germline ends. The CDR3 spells CASSQVNYGYTF. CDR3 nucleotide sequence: TGCGCCAGCAGCCAAGTAAACTATGGCTACACCTTC.

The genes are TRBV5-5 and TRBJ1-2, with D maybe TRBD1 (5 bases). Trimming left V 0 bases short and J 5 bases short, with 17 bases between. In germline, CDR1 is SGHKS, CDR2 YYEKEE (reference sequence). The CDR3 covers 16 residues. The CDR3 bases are TGTGCCAGCAGCTTGGAGGCAGGGCCTACTCGGTATGGCTACACCTTC. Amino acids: CASSLEAGPTRYGYTF.

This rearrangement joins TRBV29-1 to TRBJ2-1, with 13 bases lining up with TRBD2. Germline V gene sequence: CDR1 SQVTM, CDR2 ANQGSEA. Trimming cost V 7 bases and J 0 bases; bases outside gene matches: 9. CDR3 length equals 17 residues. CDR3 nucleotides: TGCAGCGCCGAGACTAGCGGGGGGCCGAGCTCCTACAATGAGCAGTTCTTC. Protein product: CSAETSGGPSSYNEQFF.

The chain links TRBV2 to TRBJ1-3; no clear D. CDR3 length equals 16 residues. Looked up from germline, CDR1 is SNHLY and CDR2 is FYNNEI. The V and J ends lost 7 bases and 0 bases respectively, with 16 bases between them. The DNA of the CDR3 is TGTGCCAGCAAGCCCTCAGGTACCCCCTCTGGAAACACCATATATTTT. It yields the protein CASKPSGTPSGNTIYF.

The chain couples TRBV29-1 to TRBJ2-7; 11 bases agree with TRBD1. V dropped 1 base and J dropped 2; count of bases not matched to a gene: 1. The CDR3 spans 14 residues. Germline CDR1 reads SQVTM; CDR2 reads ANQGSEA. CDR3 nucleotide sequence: TGCAGCGTTGAAGGGACAGGGGGCGCCTACGAGCAGTACTTC. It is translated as CSVEGTGGAYEQYF.

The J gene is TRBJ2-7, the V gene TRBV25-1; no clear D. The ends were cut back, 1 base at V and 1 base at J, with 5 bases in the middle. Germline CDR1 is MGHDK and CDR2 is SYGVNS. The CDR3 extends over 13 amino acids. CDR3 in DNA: TGTGCCAGCAGTGAATCCATTTCCTACGAGCAGTACTTC. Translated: CASSESISYEQYF.

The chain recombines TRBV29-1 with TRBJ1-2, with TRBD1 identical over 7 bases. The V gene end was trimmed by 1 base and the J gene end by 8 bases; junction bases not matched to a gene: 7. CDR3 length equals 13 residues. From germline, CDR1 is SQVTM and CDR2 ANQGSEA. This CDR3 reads CSVEGGTAGGYTF. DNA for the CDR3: TGCAGCGTTGAAGGGGGGACAGCCGGGGGCTACACCTTC. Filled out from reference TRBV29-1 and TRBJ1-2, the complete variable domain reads SAVISQKPSRDICQRGTSLTIQCQVDSQVTMMFWYRQQPGQSLTLIATANQGSEATYESGFVIDKFPISRPNLTFSTLTVSNMSPEDSSIYLCSVEGGTAGGYTFGSGTRLTVV.

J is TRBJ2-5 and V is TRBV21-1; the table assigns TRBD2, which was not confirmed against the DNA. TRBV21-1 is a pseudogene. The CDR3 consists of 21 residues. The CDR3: CASSKVSAKGAPLTLTETQYF. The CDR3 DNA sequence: TGTGCCAGCAGCAAAGTTTCAGCGAAGGGAGCCCCACTTACTCTGACGGAGACCCAGTACTTC.

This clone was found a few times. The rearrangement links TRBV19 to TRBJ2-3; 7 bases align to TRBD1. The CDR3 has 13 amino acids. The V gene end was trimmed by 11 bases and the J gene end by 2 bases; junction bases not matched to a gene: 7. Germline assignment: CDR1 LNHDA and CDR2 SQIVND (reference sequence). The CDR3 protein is CACRDSSTDTQYF. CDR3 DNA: TGTGCCTGCCGGGACAGCTCCACAGATACGCAGTATTTT.

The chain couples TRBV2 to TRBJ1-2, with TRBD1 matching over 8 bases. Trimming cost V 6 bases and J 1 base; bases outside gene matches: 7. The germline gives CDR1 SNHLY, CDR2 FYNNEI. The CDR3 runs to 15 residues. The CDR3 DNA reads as TGTGCCAGCAGGGCGGGGACAGGCCATAACTATGGCTACACCTTC. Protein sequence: CASRAGTGHNYGYTF. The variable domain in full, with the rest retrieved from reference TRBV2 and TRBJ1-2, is EPEVTQTPSHQVTQMGQEVILRCVPISNHLYFYWYRQILGQKVEFLVSFYNNEISEKSEIFDDQFSVERPDGSNFTLKIRSTKLEDSAMYFCASRAGTGHNYGYTFGSGTRLTVV.

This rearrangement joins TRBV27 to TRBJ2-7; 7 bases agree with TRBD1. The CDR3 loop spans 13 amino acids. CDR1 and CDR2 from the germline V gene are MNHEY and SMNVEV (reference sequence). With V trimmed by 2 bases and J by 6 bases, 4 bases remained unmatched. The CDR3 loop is CASSLNRGREQYF. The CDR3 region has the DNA TGTGCCAGCAGTTTAAACAGGGGCCGCGAGCAGTACTTC.

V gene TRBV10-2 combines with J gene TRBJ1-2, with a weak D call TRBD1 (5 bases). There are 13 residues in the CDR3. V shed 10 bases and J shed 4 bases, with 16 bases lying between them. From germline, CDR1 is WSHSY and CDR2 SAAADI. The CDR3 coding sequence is TGCGCCACGACCAGGGTGTCGGGCTATGGCTACACCTTC. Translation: CATTRVSGYGYTF.

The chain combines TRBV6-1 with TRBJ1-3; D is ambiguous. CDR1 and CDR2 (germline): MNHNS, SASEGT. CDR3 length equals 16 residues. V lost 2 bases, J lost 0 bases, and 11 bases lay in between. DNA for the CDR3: TGTGCCAGCAGTGAAAGACTCGACTACTCTGGAAACACCATATATTTT. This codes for CASSERLDYSGNTIYF.

The CDR3 DNA sequence: TGTGCCAGCAGTGAATCTCCATCGAGAGGACTCGGGCATGGCTACACCTTC. This encodes CASSESPSRGLGHGYTF. The genes are TRBV25-1 and TRBJ1-2; no clear D gene. This CDR3 is 17 amino acids long. V gave up 1 base and J gave up 6 bases, with 21 bases separating them. Germline assignment: CDR1 MGHDK and CDR2 SYGVNS.